This is a list of T cell receptor beta chains from one sample in a study of regulatory T cells in long-lasting Graves disease. TCRdb re-called the multiplex PCR reads with MiXCR, one entry per CDR3 protein. This repertoire shows 580,000 or so distinct CDR3 sequences, around 16% found once; its top ten account for 9.5% to 15%. This same sample was also part of a study on T cells in Graves' hyperthyroidism and ophthalmopathy.

Sequenced here: peripheral blood mononuclear cells (PBMCs), sampled at new diagnosis, from a patient treated with antithyroid drugs. All receptors derive from a man between 18 and 29 years old with Graves disease. Each CDR3 is given without its conserved first and last residue.

V gene: TRBV7-8; J gene: TRBJ2-3; CDR3 protein: ASSWTPDTQY
V gene: TRBV27; J gene: TRBJ2-1; CDR3 protein: ASKRTGTSGINEQF
V gene: TRBV28; J gene: TRBJ2-7; CDR3 protein: ASNGPESYEQY
V gene: TRBV20-1; J gene: TRBJ1-1; CDR3 protein: SARVKGTGNTEAF
V gene: TRBV12-5; J gene: TRBJ2-1; CDR3 protein: AAGLRGTSITEQF
V gene: TRBV9; J gene: TRBJ1-3; CDR3 protein: ASSVATSGNTIY
V gene: TRBV6-1; J gene: TRBJ2-5; CDR3 protein: ASREGTSGIQETQY
V gene: TRBV20-1; J gene: TRBJ2-3; CDR3 protein: SASGTGATDTQY
V gene: TRBV2; J gene: TRBJ2-2; CDR3 protein: ASSVTKNTGELF
V gene: TRBV7-9; J gene: TRBJ2-7; CDR3 protein: ASSDGTGHSYEQY
V gene: TRBV14; J gene: TRBJ1-1; CDR3 protein: ASSQAVGRRNTEAF
V gene: TRBV5-1; J gene: TRBJ1-6; CDR3 protein: ASSLRGTGSYNSPLH
V gene: TRBV7-3; J gene: TRBJ2-2; CDR3 protein: ASSLSSTSVGTGELF
V gene: TRBV7-9; J gene: TRBJ2-1; CDR3 protein: ASSLDFSKF
V gene: TRBV9; J gene: TRBJ2-5; CDR3 protein: ASSVGGSSQETQY
V gene: TRBV27; J gene: TRBJ2-7; CDR3 protein: ASSQTGPGLGGAYEQY
V gene: TRBV5-1; J gene: TRBJ2-1; CDR3 protein: ASSLVSRGTDNEQF
V gene: TRBV7-3; J gene: TRBJ2-2; CDR3 protein: ASSKSTSGLTGELF